This paragraph covers one T cell receptor beta chain sequence. Its antigen specificity is not known. A clone one base away is much larger, so this may be a read error. TCR beta CDR3 regions were amplified from RNA transcripts. The first round of RT-PCR for the TCR CDR3 was performed with the HTBI primer set and the Qiagen OneStep RT-PCR kit. The libraries were constructed in a second round of multiplex PCR and then size-selected and purified. Paired-end sequencing of the libraries was performed with 100 bp reads on an Illumina HiSeq2000. Per the original workflow: SOAPnuke was used to process the raw data, throwing out any read that contained adapters or uncalled bases, had a mean Phred below 15, or lacked an exact constant-primer or identifier match. High-quality paired reads were merged with COPE v1.2.5, and unique nucleotide sequences were defined as clonotypes. MiTCR v1.1 was used to align clonotypes to the IMGT TRBV, TRBD and TRBJ reference segments. The analysis included only V-J combinations with a frequency above 0.0001, which together covered more than 98% of the repertoires. A TCS score was defined as the ratio between F50 (clonal expansion) and ExV (chaos), using BLOSUM62-based TCRdist between CDR3 peptides within each V-J. Welch's t-statistics and random forest reduced fewer than 600 V-J features to about 13, which were used in a naive Bayes classifier (R e1071). The Morisita-Horn index was used to measure how similar the thyroid and blood repertoires were. The raw public reads went through TCRdb reprocessing: fastp at Q25, MiXCR clone calling, in-frame beta chains kept. For every CDR3 protein sequence, its rows merge into one entry that carries the most common genes and DNA. The V and J calls were determined by TCRdb, not by the authors. The sample data list hundreds of thousands of distinct CDR3 sequences, and roughly 37% of these were observed just once. 7.5% to 9.5% of the sample is in the top ten clones.

This sample stems from a study of T cells in Graves' hyperthyroidism and ophthalmopathy (dated by TCRdb to the late 2010s). Regarding the study in general: Peripheral blood samples were taken at initial diagnosis, before any treatment was given. For training and testing, the 110 or so patients in the discovery cohort were randomly divided in a 7:3 ratio. Prospective prediction of ophthalmopathy was tested in an independent validation cohort of 18 hyperthyroidism patients and 15 to 17 patients who later progressed to ophthalmopathy. TCR Vbeta CDR3 sequencing of some 140 peripheral blood samples (43 ophthalmopathy, roughly 74 hyperthyroidism and roughly 17 progressor patients) is reported in the paper. In addition, the study compared T-cell repertoires in thyroid tissue and in blood from six Graves' hyperthyroidism patients. To identify distinguishing TCR V-J signatures, a discovery cohort of around 100 patients was used, comprising 40 to 45 with Graves' ophthalmopathy and around 57 with stable Graves' hyperthyroidism. After blood sampling, hyperthyroidism patients were treated with methimazole at a starting dose of 30 mg daily, and ophthalmopathy patients were treated with high-dose intravenous methylprednisolone. Broader findings and caveats from the paper: A model built on a 13 V-J signature distinguished ophthalmopathy from stable hyperthyroidism, reaching 85% to 90% sensitivity and around 82% specificity in cross-validation and 80%/75% in testing. Sample size was not statistically predetermined, and blinding of investigators to group allocation was not performed. In validation, the model predicted progression to ophthalmopathy with around 71% sensitivity and about 73% specificity, a median of 6.5 months before onset. Blood samples also contained most of the expanded thyroid clonotypes (frequency above 0.001), which suggests that blood repertoires may reflect thyroid immune responses.

Taken from the germline V gene, the CDR1 and CDR2 loops are SQVTM and ANQGSEA. The CDR3 runs 13 amino acids, cysteine and phenylalanine included. Here the CDR3 DNA is all that survives: 39 bases in frame from base 1. Graves' hyperthyroidism was defined as stable when no progression to ophthalmopathy occurred over 18 months of follow-up. Hyperthyroidism patients were aged 18 to 65 years and newly diagnosed, with disease duration of less than 2 months. The study excluded patients with uncontrolled infections, other autoimmune diseases, pregnancy or lactation. Diagnoses were established on the basis of clinical symptoms, serum thyroxine and TRAb, thyroid ultrasound, and orbital computed tomography. PBMCs were isolated from about 10 ml of fresh peripheral blood by Ficoll-Paque density gradient centrifugation. Total RNA was extracted with Trizol reagent, and quality was checked on an Agilent 2100 Bioanalyzer.

Sequenced sample: blood. This chain is built from TRBV29-1 and TRBJ1-1, with the D segment identity uncertain. This clonotype was obtained from a man between 18 and 35 years old with Graves' hyperthyroidism. The DNA sequence is given as TGCAGCGTTAAGGACCCCTGGGGAACTGAAGCTTCCTTT. The translation is CSVKDPWGTEASF.